This T cell receptor beta chain is drawn from a study of OX40 agonist ivuxolimab in advanced cancers. After removal of 4 bases from V and 7 bases from J, the junction contained 9 bases not matched to a gene. The CDR3 runs 15 residues. CDR1 and CDR2 from the germline V gene are MGHRA and YSYEKL. A remark on this clone: Antigen specificity is unknown.

This table comes from immunoSEQ multiplex PCR, and its TCRdb copy is limited to in-frame clones, with some not included. The sample carries 99,000 or so clones, 90% to 96% recorded once. Findings and limits, study-wide: Certain nonresponding patients likewise had low normalized T-cell clonal expansion.

The specimen comprised CD4+ or CD8+ T cells sorted from blood, sampled in a trial of the OX40 agonist ivuxolimab. The source of this sequence is an adult with an advanced solid tumor such as melanoma, head and neck, liver or kidney cancer. V gene TRBV4-1 combines with J gene TRBJ1-3; 8 bases align to TRBD1. The CDR3 protein is CASSREPTGGNTIYF. The DNA for the CDR3 is TGCGCCAGCAGCCGCGAACCTACAGGGGGGAACACCATATATTTT.